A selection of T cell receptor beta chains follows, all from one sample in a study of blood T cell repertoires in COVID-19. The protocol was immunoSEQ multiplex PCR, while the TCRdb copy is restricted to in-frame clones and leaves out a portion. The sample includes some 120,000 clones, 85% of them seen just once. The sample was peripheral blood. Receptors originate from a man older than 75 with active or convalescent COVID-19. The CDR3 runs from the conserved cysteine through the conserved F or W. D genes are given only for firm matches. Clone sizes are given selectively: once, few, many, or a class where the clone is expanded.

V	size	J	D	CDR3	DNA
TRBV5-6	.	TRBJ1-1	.	CASAYLQGSPEAFF	TGTGCCAGCGCTTACTTACAGGGAAGTCCTGAAGCTTTCTTT
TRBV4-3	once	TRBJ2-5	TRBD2	CASSQATSGQTQYF	TGCGCCAGCAGCCAGGCGACTAGCGGACAGACCCAGTACTTC
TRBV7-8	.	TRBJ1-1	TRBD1	CASSRRDRGPEAFF	TGTGCCAGCAGTCGCCGGGACAGAGGACCTGAAGCTTTCTTT
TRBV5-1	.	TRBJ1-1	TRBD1	CASSWGQGATEAFF	TGCGCCAGCAGCTGGGGGCAGGGGGCCACTGAAGCTTTCTTT
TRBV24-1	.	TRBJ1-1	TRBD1	CATRKTGMNTEAFF	TGTGCCACCAGAAAGACAGGGATGAACACTGAAGCTTTCTTT
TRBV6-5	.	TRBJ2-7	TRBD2	CASLAGGGHEQYF	TGTGCCAGCTTAGCGGGAGGGGGGCACGAGCAGTACTTC
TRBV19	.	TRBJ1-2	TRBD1	CASSIAGQRNYGYTF	TGTGCCAGTAGTATAGCGGGACAGAGAAACTATGGCTACACCTTC
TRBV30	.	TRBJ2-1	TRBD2	CAWRGGKGSYNEQFF	TGTGCCTGGAGGGGGGGGAAGGGCTCCTACAATGAGCAGTTCTTC
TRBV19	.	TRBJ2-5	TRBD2	CASSMPSGVIQETQYF	TGTGCCAGTAGTATGCCTAGCGGGGTGATACAAGAGACCCAGTACTTC
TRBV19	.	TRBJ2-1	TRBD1	CASSIVQGASDEQFF	TGTGCCAGTAGTATAGTGCAGGGGGCTTCCGATGAGCAGTTCTTC
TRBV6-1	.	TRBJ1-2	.	CASSEALGAAYGYTF	TGTGCCAGCAGTGAAGCGCTGGGGGCCGCTTATGGCTACACCTTC
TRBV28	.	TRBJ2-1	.	CASSPIDSTYNNEQFF	TGTGCCAGCAGCCCAATAGACAGTACGTACAACAATGAGCAGTTCTTC
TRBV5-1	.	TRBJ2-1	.	CASSARVTSSDNEQFF	TGCGCCAGCAGCGCCCGCGTGACTAGTTCCGACAATGAGCAGTTCTTC
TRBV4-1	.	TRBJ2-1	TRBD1	CASSPGVRLTGGSYNEQFF	TGCGCCAGCAGCCCAGGTGTCAGGCTCACAGGGGGCAGTTACAATGAGCAGTTCTTC
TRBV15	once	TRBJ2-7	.	CATSRDRSGRGEQYF	TGTGCCACCAGCAGAGATCGTTCCGGTCGGGGCGAGCAGTACTTC
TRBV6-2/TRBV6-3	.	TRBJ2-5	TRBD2	CASSGLAGEETQYF	TGTGCCAGCAGCGGACTAGCGGGAGAAGAGACCCAGTACTTC
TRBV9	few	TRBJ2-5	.	CASSRGTAQETQYF	TGTGCCAGCAGCCGGGGGACAGCCCAAGAGACCCAGTACTTC
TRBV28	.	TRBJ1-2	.	CASSLPGNGYTF	TGTGCCAGCAGTTTACCAGGGAATGGCTACACCTTC
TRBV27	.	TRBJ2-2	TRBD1	CACKGALALNTGELFF	TGTGCCTGTAAGGGGGCCCTGGCCCTCAACACCGGGGAGCTGTTTTTT
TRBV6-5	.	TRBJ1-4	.	CASGRPPNEKLFF	TGTGCCAGCGGGCGTCCTCCTAATGAAAAACTGTTTTTT
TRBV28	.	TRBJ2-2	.	CASSPRESRELFF	TGTGCCAGCAGCCCTCGGGAGTCCCGGGAGCTGTTTTTT
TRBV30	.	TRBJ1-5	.	CAWSDREGQPQHF	TGTGCCTGGAGTGACAGGGAGGGTCAGCCCCAGCATTTT
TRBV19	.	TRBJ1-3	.	CASRQLSGNTIYF	TGTGCCAGTAGACAGCTCTCTGGAAACACCATATATTTT
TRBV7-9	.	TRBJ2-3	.	CASSLPLGGSTDTQYF	TGTGCCAGCAGCTTACCGCTGGGGGGAAGCACAGATACGCAGTATTTT
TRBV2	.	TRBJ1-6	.	CASSEGGWNSPLHF	TGTGCCAGCAGTGAGGGGGGTTGGAATTCACCCCTCCACTTT